This T cell receptor beta chain emerged from a study of T cell repertoires in ileal Crohn's disease. Profiling relied on immunoSEQ multiplex PCR, and the TCRdb table lists in-frame clones only, not all of them. In the table there are more than 4,000 clones, approximately 80% of which are singletons. Notes on this clone: Antigen specificity is unknown.

The CDR3 length is 14 residues. Germline-derived CDR1 and CDR2 are LGHNA and YNFKEQ. Study results and limitations: Compared with CD4 T cells, sorted CD8 cells carried more expanded clones.

This sequence joins TRBV4-2 and TRBJ2-5; a possible D gene is TRBD1 (5 bases). The closer fit of TRBJ2-7 to the DNA end suggests the J call may be wrong. The receptor was isolated from an adult with Crohn's disease. Sequencing was carried out using ileal tissue. The CDR3 nucleotides read TGTGCCAGCAGCCAAACCAGGGATTCCTACGAGCAGTACTTC. Translating gives CASSQTRDSYEQYF.